Presented here are 9 T cell receptor beta chains from one specimen sequenced in a study of blood T cell repertoires in COVID-19. Libraries were prepared by immunoSEQ multiplex PCR; TCRdb keeps only in-frame clonotypes and omits some of them. The sample gives 25,000 to 35,000 clones, 83% of which show up once; around 25% is in the top ten. Sequences were obtained from peripheral blood. The receptor source for this set is a man in his 70s with active COVID-19.

The chain joins TRBV6-1 to TRBJ2-1; 9 bases are shared with TRBD2. The CDR3 has 21 amino acids. Germline V gives CDR1 MNHNS, CDR2 SASEGT. The junction had 17 bases not matched to a gene; V was cut back by 2 bases and J by 0 bases. CDR3 DNA sequence: TGTGCCAGCAGTGAAAAGGTTGGGCTAGCGGGATTCTACAACTCCTACAATGAGCAGTTCTTC. Translation: CASSEKVGLAGFYNSYNEQFF.

In its sample, this clone was seen once. This chain joins TRBV29-1 and TRBJ2-1; weak D call: TRBD2 (5 bases). The CDR3 is 12 residues long. The V gene lost 0 bases and the J gene lost 16 bases, with 16 bases spanning the gap. Germline assignment: CDR1 SQVTM and CDR2 ANQGSEA. CDR3 sequence (DNA): TGCAGCGTTGAAGATACCGGCGGCCGGGGATTCTTC. It translates to CSVEDTGGRGFF.

This chain uses TRBV7-3 with TRBJ2-5; D possibly corresponds to TRBD1 (6 bases). Germline CDR1 is SGHTA and CDR2 is FQGTGA. V was shortened by 4 bases and J by 5 bases, with 14 bases between the two germline ends. The CDR3 is made up of 14 amino acids. The CDR3 nucleotides read TGTGCCAGCAGCTCGCCAGGGGCAAGGGAGACCCAGTACTTC. The encoded protein is CASSSPGARETQYF.

The chain employs TRBV7-2 and TRBJ1-4; D gene uncertain. Trimming removed 1 base from V and 1 base from J, with 7 bases in between. CDR1 and CDR2 from the germline V gene are SGHTA and FQGNSA. There are 15 residues in the CDR3. The CDR3 protein is CASSLGRGTNEKLFF. For the CDR3, the DNA is TGTGCCAGCAGCTTAGGGCGGGGAACTAATGAAAAACTGTTTTTT.

Of note for this clone: At one end, the junction sequence differs from germline, possibly due to a read error. This rearrangement joins TRBV5-1 to TRBJ2-2, with D possibly TRBD1 on 5 matching bases. Germline V gives CDR1 SGHRS, CDR2 YFSETQ. The CDR3 totals 13 residues. Here the CDR3 reads CASSLDPLGAAAF. The CDR3 DNA reads as TGCGCCAGCAGCCTGGACCCCCTAGGGGCTGCCGCTTTT.

This rearrangement joins TRBV27 to TRBJ1-3, with D possibly matching TRBD1 (5 bases). The CDR3 spans 16 residues. The ends were cut back, 0 bases at V and 0 bases at J, with 9 bases in the middle. Germline V gene data show CDR1 as MNHEY and CDR2 as SMNVEV (reference sequence). Here the CDR3 reads CASSLSGPSSGNTIYF. The CDR3 region has the DNA TGTGCCAGCAGTTTATCGGGGCCTTCCTCTGGAAACACCATATATTTT.

Only a few counts were recorded for this clone. The V gene is TRBV14, the J gene TRBJ2-4, with D maybe TRBD1 (5 bases). The CDR3 contains 13 residues. CDR1 SGHDN and CDR2 FVKESK come from the germline V gene. Trimming left V 4 bases short and J 6 bases short, with 10 bases between. CDR3 in DNA: TGTGCCAGCAGCCCCTTCCAGGGAAACATTCAGTACTTC. This translates into CASSPFQGNIQYF. Full variable domain (rest looked up from reference TRBV14 and TRBJ2-4): EAGVTQFPSHSVIEKGQTVTLRCDPISGHDNLYWYRRVMGKEIKFLLHFVKESKQDESGMPNNRFLAERTGGTYSTLKVQPAELEDSGVYFCASSPFQGNIQYFGAGTRLSVL.

V and J are TRBV2 and TRBJ2-7; the match to TRBD1 covers 10 bases. CDR3 size: 15 residues. J gave up 2 bases and V 6 bases, and 7 bases lay outside the gene matches. Germline V gives CDR1 SNHLY, CDR2 FYNNEI. CDR3 coding DNA: TGTGCCAGCAGGACGTCCGGGACAGGGGCCTACGAGCAGTACTTC. Its protein is CASRTSGTGAYEQYF.

The chain joins TRBV5-1 to TRBJ1-5; 8 nucleotides align to TRBD1. Trimming cost V 0 bases and J 7 bases; bases outside gene matches: 0. The CDR3 is 13 residues long. Germline CDR1 SGHRS, CDR2 YFSETQ. CDR3 coding DNA: TGCGCCAGCAGCTTGGGACAGGGGCAGCCCCAGCATTTT. This encodes CASSLGQGQPQHF.